This T cell receptor (beta chain) was sequenced in a study of cytomegalovirus exposure and HLA in healthy donors. For the study at large: The use of the same platform for the 95 to 150 validation repertoires and the 550 to 700 first-cohort repertoires was reported by a later analysis.

Assay used: immunoSEQ multiplex PCR; TCRdb lists only in-frame clones, some missing. The data contain roughly 200,000 clones, about 89% of them singletons. Concerning this clone: Its specificity is not known.

Findings and limits, study-wide: Researchers counted some 150 TCR beta chains as cytomegalovirus-associated. Most TCR sequences were seen very rarely across donors, but some public TCRs occurred in many.

V was clipped by 0 bases and J by 2 bases, with 18 bases between them. The CDR3 runs 17 residues. Looked up from germline, CDR1 is SGHRS and CDR2 is YFSETQ. V gene TRBV5-1 combines with J gene TRBJ2-7, with D possibly TRBD1 on 5 matching bases. This receptor was taken from a man aged 30 to 45 in good health and CMV-seropositive. The specimen was PBMCs. The DNA for the CDR3 is TGCGCCAGCAGCTTGGCCGGCAGGGTCGGCACAACCTACGAGCAGTACTTC. Residues: CASSLAGRVGTTYEQYF.